Sequencing of this TCR beta chain was carried out in a study of CD8 T cells in ankylosing spondylitis. Study-wide results and limits: Characteristic, it appeared, of ankylosing spondylitis blood was a TCR beta motif of roughly 8 highly homologous variants. Significant enrichment of disease-linked clones was reported in matched ankylosing spondylitis synovial fluid. Previously reported in reactive arthritis synovial fluid and blood were some of the motif variants.

Concerning this clonotype: Its antigen is as yet unknown.

V was trimmed by 0 bases and J by 2 bases, leaving 9 bases between them. The CDR3 length is 14 residues. Germline CDR1 SGHRS, CDR2 YFSETQ. It was by quantitative 5'-RACE with molecular barcodes that TCR beta libraries were made. TCRdb re-analysed the 5' RACE reads in MiXCR, keeping a single row per CDR3 protein. Seen here are some 340,000 distinct CDR3 sequences, about 15% observed once, and the top ten hold 1.1%. This TCR came from a male donor with ankylosing spondylitis or in good health (not recorded which). J is TRBJ2-7 and V is TRBV5-1; D uncertain. The source material was blood, either unsorted or a sorted T cell fraction (not recorded which). The CDR3 protein is CASSLEVRPYEQYF. The CDR3 nucleotides read TGCGCCAGCAGCTTGGAGGTCAGGCCCTACGAGCAGTACTTC.